This T cell receptor beta chain was captured in a study of cytomegalovirus exposure and HLA in healthy donors. On this clone: Its antigen is still unknown.

Study-wide points: According to a later analysis, most TCR beta chains associated with CMV appeared HLA-restricted. Accurate predictions that matched the HLA-A and HLA-B alleles of most subjects were reportedly made from TCR beta sequences.

V shed 2 bases and J shed 10 bases, with 15 bases lying between them. This CDR3 is built from 15 residues. CDR1 is SGHTA and CDR2 is FQGNSA in the germline V gene. The PCR employed 60 Vbeta primers together with 13 Jbeta primers. Some clones are missing from TCRdb's copy, which holds only in-frame ones; the method was immunoSEQ multiplex PCR. The sample lists around 100,000 clones, 65% to 80% occurring once. V usage is TRBV7-2 and J usage is TRBJ1-6, with TRBD1 as a possible D gene (5 bases). The sequence was obtained from a woman aged 40 to 50 in good health and CMV-seronegative. The sequenced sample consisted of PBMCs. The DNA for the CDR3 is TGTGCCAGCAGCTTAAGGCTTGGGGGAGGATCACCCCTCCACTTT. Translated, it gives CASSLRLGGGSPLHF.